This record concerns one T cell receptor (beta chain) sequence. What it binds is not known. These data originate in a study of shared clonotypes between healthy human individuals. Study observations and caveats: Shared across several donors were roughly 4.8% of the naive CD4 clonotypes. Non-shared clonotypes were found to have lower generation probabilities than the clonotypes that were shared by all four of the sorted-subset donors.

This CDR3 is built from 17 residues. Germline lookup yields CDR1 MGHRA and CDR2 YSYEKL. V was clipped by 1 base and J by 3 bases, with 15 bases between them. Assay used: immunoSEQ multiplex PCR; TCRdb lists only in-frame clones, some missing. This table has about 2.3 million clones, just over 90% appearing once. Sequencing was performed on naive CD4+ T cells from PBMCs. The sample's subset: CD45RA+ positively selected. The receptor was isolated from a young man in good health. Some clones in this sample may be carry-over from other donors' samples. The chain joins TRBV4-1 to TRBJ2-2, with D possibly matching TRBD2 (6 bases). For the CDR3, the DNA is TGCGCCAGCAGCCAAGCAACTAGTCTAGCGTACACCGGGGAGCTGTTTTTT. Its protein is CASSQATSLAYTGELFF.